These 9 T cell receptor beta chains were sequenced from one sample in a study of regulatory T cells in long-lasting Graves disease. Assembly of TCR beta libraries relied on iRepertoire HTBI primers together with Arm-PCR of CDR3 regions. TCRdb reanalysed the multiplex PCR reads using MiXCR and keeps one entry per CDR3 protein. The sample shows roughly 700,000 distinct CDR3 sequences, about 30% of them seen only once. Time point: persistent/refractory GD, antithyroid drugs over 5 years with positive TRAb. From PBMCs, RNA was extracted and then used to make the TCR library. The sequencing here drew on peripheral blood mononuclear cells (PBMCs), taken when the disease was refractory, from a patient treated with antithyroid drugs. The receptors were gathered from a female donor with Graves disease.

CDR3 loop: CASSLALGASYGYTF. The CDR3 DNA follows: TGTGCCAGCAGCTTAGCGCTGGGGGCCAGCTATGGCTACACCTTC. The chain has TRBV11-2 and TRBJ1-2, with D maybe TRBD1 (6 bases). V dropped 1 base and J dropped 4 bases, with 13 bases sitting between them. This CDR3 is 15 amino acids long. The germline V gene encodes CDR1 SGHAT and CDR2 FQNNGV.

Only a few counts were recorded for this clonotype. The chain combines TRBV20-1 with TRBJ2-5; 8 bases match TRBD2. Germline CDR1 is DFQATT and CDR2 is SNEGSKA (reference sequence). The J segment lost 7 bases and the V segment lost 0 bases, leaving 7 bases of the junction unmatched. This CDR3 comprises 14 residues. The CDR3 reads CSARDELADRTQYF. In nucleotides, the CDR3 is TGCAGTGCTAGAGATGAACTAGCGGACCGGACCCAGTACTTC.

The table lists this clonotype with a few counts. The CDR3 region has the DNA TGCAGTGCTGGGGACGCCCTCCGGGGAACTCCGTACGAGCAGTACTTC. As protein: CSAGDALRGTPYEQYF. This chain uses TRBV20-1 with TRBJ2-7; D might be TRBD1 or TRBD2, each matching 5 bases. Trimming left V 5 bases short and J 4 bases short, with 24 bases between. The CDR3 totals 16 residues. Germline V lookup: CDR1 DFQATT, CDR2 SNEGSKA (reference sequence).

This clonotype showed up many times. This rearrangement joins TRBV28 to TRBJ2-4, with TRBD2 identical over 10 bases. Germline CDR1 is MDHEN and CDR2 is SYDVKM. The CDR3 consists of 15 residues. With 2 bases clipped from V and 7 bases from J, the junction kept 5 bases outside the gene matches. The CDR3 coding sequence is TGTGCCAGCAGTTTACTAGCGGGGGTAGAGAACATTCAGTACTTC. Residues: CASSLLAGVENIQYF.

The rearrangement joins TRBV6-2 or TRBV6-3 to TRBJ2-6, with TRBD2 matching 7 bases. Germline-derived CDR1 and CDR2 are MNHEY and SVGEGT. The CDR3 has 20 amino acids. J gave up 3 bases and V 0 bases, and 14 bases lay outside the gene matches. The CDR3 nucleotides are TGTGCCAGCAGTTACTCGGCGCGTCTTGCGGGAGCAGGTGGGGCCAACGTCCTGACTTTC. It translates to CASSYSARLAGAGGANVLTF.

The chain is built from TRBV18 and TRBJ1-1; D is undetermined. Trimming removed 5 bases at V and 2 bases at J, with 9 bases between. Per the germline V gene, CDR1 is KGHSH and CDR2 is LQKENI. The CDR3 loop spans 13 amino acids. This CDR3 reads CASSDDTNTEAFF. The CDR3 DNA follows: TGTGCCAGCTCAGACGACACCAACACTGAAGCTTTCTTT.

This clonotype was seen only a few times. The chain links TRBV6-1 to TRBJ1-2; D possibly corresponds to TRBD1 (5 bases). CDR1 MNHNS and CDR2 SASEGT come from the germline V gene. The CDR3 sequence is 21 residues long. V was shortened by 3 bases and J by 5 bases, with 34 bases between the two germline ends. CDR3: CASSDPLSIDGHAEDPYGYTF. The CDR3 DNA is TGTGCCAGCAGTGATCCTCTAAGCATCGACGGACATGCAGAGGACCCGTATGGCTACACCTTC.

The chain recombines TRBV19 with TRBJ1-4, with 7 bases aligning to TRBD1. Trimming took 10 bases from V and 3 from J; bases not matched to a gene: 5. Per germline, CDR1 LNHDA and CDR2 SQIVND (reference sequence). CDR3 length: 13 residues. This chain's CDR3 is CATVDRPNEKLFF. CDR3 nucleotide sequence: TGTGCCACGGTGGACAGGCCTAATGAAAAACTGTTTTTT. The complete variable domain, with remaining parts taken from reference TRBV19 and TRBJ1-4, reads DGGITQSPKYLFRKEGQNVTLSCEQNLNHDAMYWYRQDPGQGLRLIYYSQIVNDFQKGDIAEGYSVSREKKESFPLTVTSAQKNPTAFYLCATVDRPNEKLFFGSGTQLSVL.

This clonotype came up once. This chain uses TRBV19 with TRBJ1-5; the D is unclear. Trimming pared 2 bases from V and 4 bases from J, leaving 12 bases between. Germline V gene lookup returns CDR1 LNHDA and CDR2 SQIVND (reference sequence). The CDR3 length is 15 residues. This chain's CDR3 is CASSISPSGNQPQHF. DNA for the CDR3: TGTGCCAGTAGTATATCCCCCAGTGGGAATCAGCCCCAGCATTTT.